This is a list of T cell receptor beta chains from one sample in a study of beta chain features in type 1 diabetes. The table came from immunoSEQ multiplex PCR; TCRdb's copy has only in-frame clones and leaves some out. Of approximately 270,000 clones in the sample, 13% to 15% were seen once. The sample taken for sequencing was naive CD4+ T cells from blood. These receptors originate from a man aged 30-40 years with type 1 diabetes. The CDR3 runs from the conserved cysteine through the conserved F or W. D genes are given only for firm matches. The size field is filled for only some rows; it gives once, few, many or a size class.

V gene	clone size	J gene	D gene	CDR3 protein	CDR3 DNA
TRBV5-4	few	TRBJ2-7	-	CASSFGSPNDEQYF	TGTGCCAGCAGCTTCGGGAGTCCCAATGACGAGCAGTACTTC
TRBV5-1	-	TRBJ1-6	TRBD1	CASSGGTAENSPLHF	TGCGCCAGCAGCGGCGGGACAGCCGAAAATTCACCCCTCCACTTT
TRBV27	few	TRBJ1-5	-	CASSFTGFNQPQHF	TGTGCCAGCAGTTTTACAGGCTTTAATCAGCCCCAGCATTTT
TRBV2	few	TRBJ1-2	-	CASSRVAYGYTF	TGTGCCAGCAGTCGCGTTGCCTATGGCTACACCTTC
TRBV7-2	-	TRBJ2-1	TRBD1	CASRLPTGNEQFF	TGTGCCAGCAGACTCCCGACAGGGAATGAGCAGTTCTTC
TRBV4-2	-	TRBJ2-2	TRBD1	CASSQVRDRGPSWRPFTNTGELFF	TGTGCCAGCAGCCAAGTGAGGGACAGGGGTCCCAGTTGGCGCCCCTTCACGAACACCGGGGAGCTGTTTTTT
TRBV29-1	few	TRBJ2-7	TRBD1	CSVEVPLSPTGQGRYEQYF	TGCAGCGTTGAAGTCCCCCTTTCCCCCACGGGACAGGGACGCTACGAGCAGTACTTC
TRBV7-9	-	TRBJ1-4	TRBD1	CASSLAPGGSTNEKLFF	TGTGCCAGCAGCTTAGCCCCAGGGGGCTCAACTAATGAAAAACTGTTTTTT
TRBV7-8	-	TRBJ2-3	-	CASSSKGSPDTQYF	TGTGCCAGCAGCTCGAAGGGGTCCCCAGATACGCAGTATTTT
TRBV7-9	-	TRBJ2-1	TRBD2	CASSPLAASGSSYNEQFF	TGTGCCAGCAGCCCCCTTGCGGCTAGCGGGAGCTCCTACAATGAGCAGTTCTTC
TRBV20-1	-	TRBJ2-5	TRBD2	CSAVAGETQYF	TGCAGTGCTGTAGCGGGAGAGACCCAGTACTTC
TRBV11-2	-	TRBJ2-7	TRBD2	CASSLRLAGTYEQYF	TGTGCCAGCAGCTTAAGACTAGCGGGAACCTACGAGCAGTACTTC
TRBV29-1	-	TRBJ2-4	-	CSVTMTGTKNIQYF	TGCAGCGTTACTATGACAGGGACTAAAAACATTCAGTACTTC
TRBV21-1	few	TRBJ2-6	-	CASSKGTGLSGANVLTF	TGTGCCAGCAGCAAAGGGACAGGGTTGTCTGGGGCCAACGTCCTGACTTTC
TRBV4-3	few	TRBJ1-1	-	CASSQDVFVTEAFF	TGCGCCAGCAGCCAAGATGTTTTCGTTACTGAAGCTTTCTTT
TRBV19	-	TRBJ1-1	-	CASSIQHLNTEAFF	TGTGCCAGTAGTATCCAACACCTGAACACTGAAGCTTTCTTT
TRBV5-6	few	TRBJ2-1	TRBD2	CASSPSGRAYNEQFF	TGTGCCAGCAGCCCCAGCGGGAGGGCCTACAATGAGCAGTTCTTC
TRBV5-1	few	TRBJ2-4	-	CASSPAAARENIQYF	TGCGCCAGCAGCCCCGCGGCGGCCAGAGAAAACATTCAGTACTTC
TRBV11-2	-	TRBJ2-5	-	CASSSTLAVSIETQYF	TGTGCCAGCAGCTCGACTCTGGCAGTCTCGATCGAGACCCAGTACTTC
TRBV9	few	TRBJ2-1	-	CASSPRGNSFYNEQFF	TGTGCCAGCAGCCCCCGGGGTAATAGCTTCTACAATGAGCAGTTCTTC
TRBV9	-	TRBJ1-4	TRBD1	CASSVTGTGGEKLFF	TGTGCCAGCAGCGTAACCGGGACAGGGGGCGAAAAACTGTTTTTT
TRBV7-9	few	TRBJ2-5	-	CASSLVGTQRETQYF	TGTGCCAGCAGCTTAGTCGGGACTCAACGGGAGACCCAGTACTTC
TRBV7-2	-	TRBJ2-7	-	CASSLNFGPEQYF	TGTGCCAGCAGCTTAAATTTTGGCCCGGAGCAGTACTTC
TRBV2	-	TRBJ2-2	TRBD1	CASSEGTARTGELFF	TGTGCCAGCAGTGAGGGGACAGCGAGGACCGGGGAGCTGTTTTTT
TRBV7-2	-	TRBJ2-5	TRBD1	CASSFLTGQAETQYF	TGTGCCAGCAGCTTCTTGACAGGGCAGGCCGAGACCCAGTACTTC
TRBV2	few	TRBJ2-4	-	CASSSAGLRAKNIQYF	TGTGCCAGCAGCAGTGCAGGGCTGCGAGCCAAAAACATTCAGTACTTC
TRBV25-1	few	TRBJ2-1	TRBD1	CASSPGQGLYNEQFF	TGTGCCAGCAGTCCCGGACAGGGACTTTACAATGAGCAGTTCTTC
TRBV7-3	few	TRBJ1-5	TRBD1	CASSIRGNQPQHF	TGTGCCAGCAGTATCAGGGGGAATCAGCCCCAGCATTTT
TRBV18	once	TRBJ2-4	TRBD1	CASSPQGANIQYF	TGTGCCAGCTCACCCCAGGGGGCGAACATTCAGTACTTC
TRBV19	-	TRBJ2-1	TRBD2	CASRLAGPPHNEQFF	TGTGCCAGTAGATTAGCGGGACCGCCTCACAATGAGCAGTTCTTC
TRBV5-6	-	TRBJ1-4	-	CASSLSGIGNEKLFF	TGTGCCAGCAGCTTGAGCGGGATAGGTAATGAAAAACTGTTTTTT
TRBV11-2	-	TRBJ1-1	TRBD1	CASSTGQGSTEAFF	TGTGCCAGCAGCACGGGACAGGGTAGCACTGAAGCTTTCTTT
TRBV29-1	few	TRBJ1-1	TRBD1	CSVVYQQGDTEAFF	TGCAGCGTCGTTTACCAACAGGGGGACACTGAAGCTTTCTTT
TRBV19	-	TRBJ2-7	TRBD2	CASSAHGGNSYEQYF	TGTGCCAGTAGTGCCCACGGGGGGAACTCCTACGAGCAGTACTTC
TRBV30	few	TRBJ2-5	-	CAWTAGGETQYF	TGTGCCTGGACGGCCGGCGGGGAGACCCAGTACTTC
TRBV11-3	once	TRBJ2-5	-	CASSLGRGGETQYF	TGTGCCAGCAGCTTAGGTCGAGGTGGGGAGACCCAGTACTTC
TRBV28	few	TRBJ2-5	TRBD2	CASSRPGTSGKETQYF	TGTGCCAGCAGTCGACCCGGGACTAGCGGGAAAGAGACCCAGTACTTC
TRBV7-2	few	TRBJ2-1	TRBD2	CASSLSASGIGEQFF	TGTGCCAGCAGCTTATCTGCTAGCGGGATCGGTGAGCAGTTCTTC
TRBV10-3	-	TRBJ1-3	-	CAISEHRVEDTIYF	TGTGCCATCAGTGAGCACAGGGTTGAAGACACCATATATTTT
TRBV2	few	TRBJ2-7	-	CASRDLLQELRGVYEQYF	TGTGCCAGCAGAGACCTACTACAGGAGCTCCGTGGGGTGTACGAGCAGTACTTC
TRBV12-5	few	TRBJ2-1	-	CASGLQGGEQFF	TGTGCTAGTGGTTTACAAGGGGGTGAGCAGTTCTTC
TRBV4-1	few	TRBJ2-6	TRBD2	CASGSGLAVFSGANVLTF	TGCGCCAGCGGTTCGGGACTAGCAGTTTTCTCTGGGGCCAACGTCCTGACTTTC
TRBV5-4	few	TRBJ2-7	TRBD1	CASSGGQGGAYEQYF	TGTGCCAGCAGCGGGGGACAGGGGGGAGCCTACGAGCAGTACTTC
TRBV27	-	TRBJ2-7	TRBD1	CASSPQTGVEQYF	TGTGCCAGCAGTCCACAGACAGGGGTCGAGCAGTACTTC
TRBV7-9	-	TRBJ1-2	-	CASSTGGGNYGYTF	TGTGCCAGCAGCACGGGAGGGGGTAACTATGGCTACACCTTC
TRBV4-2	-	TRBJ2-2	-	CASSHPGYSGELFF	TGTGCCAGCAGCCACCCAGGGTATTCCGGGGAGCTGTTTTTT
TRBV30	few	TRBJ1-5	-	CAWSGSGAVQPQHF	TGTGCCTGGAGTGGTTCAGGGGCGGTTCAGCCCCAGCATTTT
TRBV7-3	few	TRBJ2-3	-	CASRRTATDTQYF	TGTGCCAGCAGGCGGACAGCCACAGATACGCAGTATTTT
TRBV5-1	-	TRBJ2-1	-	CASSRWIGRVADNEQFF	TGCGCCAGCAGCCGTTGGATCGGGCGGGTCGCAGACAATGAGCAGTTCTTC
TRBV18	few	TRBJ1-1	-	CASSPVTAPMAEAFF	TGTGCCAGCTCACCGGTGACAGCCCCTATGGCTGAAGCTTTCTTT
TRBV6-6	-	TRBJ1-5	TRBD1	CASSYSGGVQPQHF	TGTGCCAGCAGTTACTCAGGGGGCGTCCAGCCCCAGCATTTT
TRBV21-1	-	TRBJ2-1	-	CASSPGGAGHNEQFF	TGTGCCAGCAGCCCAGGGGGCGCCGGCCACAATGAGCAGTTCTTC
TRBV29-1	few	TRBJ1-2	-	CSVAQGGGYTF	TGCAGCGTTGCACAGGGCGGTGGCTACACCTTC
TRBV11-2	few	TRBJ1-1	-	CASSFVRDTEAFF	TGTGCCAGCAGCTTTGTCCGGGACACTGAAGCTTTCTTT
TRBV28	-	TRBJ1-2	-	CAIGGQRPYGYTF	TGTGCCATCGGTGGACAGAGGCCCTATGGCTACACCTTC